Following are 21 T cell receptor beta chains from one sample sequenced in a study of CD8 T cells in ankylosing spondylitis. Using its own MiXCR run on the 5' RACE reads, TCRdb lists one record per CDR3 protein. The table lists 150,000 to 200,000 distinct CDR3 sequences, 10% to 15% of them singletons. The material sequenced was blood, either unsorted or a sorted T cell fraction (not recorded which). The origin of the receptors is a female donor with ankylosing spondylitis or in good health (not recorded which).

The V gene is TRBV6-5, the J gene TRBJ1-2; D is uncertain. CDR1 and CDR2 from the germline V gene are MNHEY and SVGAGI. V lost 0 bases and J lost 8, with 16 bases in between. This CDR3 has 15 amino acids. CDR3 protein: CASSYSPGLGRGYTF. In nucleotides, the CDR3 is TGTGCCAGCAGTTACTCCCCCGGCCTCGGACGGGGCTACACCTTC.

In this sample, this clonotype turned up many times. The chain has TRBV20-1 and TRBJ1-1, with 7 bases fitting TRBD1. Germline V gene lookup returns CDR1 DFQATT and CDR2 SNEGSKA (reference sequence). The length of the CDR3 is 13 residues. V lost 1 base, J lost 5 bases, and 4 bases stayed unmatched. CDR3 amino acids: CSARVGGGTEAFF. The CDR3 bases are TGCAGTGCTAGAGTAGGGGGCGGGACTGAAGCTTTCTTT.

The gene calls are TRBV12-3 or TRBV12-4 and TRBJ1-2; weak D call: TRBD1 (6 bases). The CDR3 extends over 15 amino acids. V lost 5 bases to trimming and J lost 8 bases, with 21 bases between them. Here the CDR3 DNA reads TGTGCCAGCAGTCATAGGTCCTCGGGGGGCGAGGGCTACACCTTC. Its protein is CASSHRSSGGEGYTF.

The CDR3 protein is CASSSMGPNTEAFF. As DNA, the CDR3 is TGTGCCAGCAGCTCAATGGGACCGAACACTGAAGCTTTCTTT. This rearrangement joins TRBV7-3 to TRBJ1-1; the D gene is possibly TRBD1 (5 bases). The CDR3 length is 14 residues. V dropped 4 bases and J dropped 1 base, with 10 bases sitting between them. Germline values: CDR1 SGHTA, CDR2 FQGTGA.

At least ten counts were recorded for this clonotype. CDR3 DNA: TGTGCCATCAGTGCGCAGATCAGGGTGGGCCAAGAGACCCAGTACTTC. Translating gives CAISAQIRVGQETQYF. V gene TRBV10-3 combines with J gene TRBJ2-5; perhaps TRBD1 as D (5 bases). From germline, CDR1 is ENHRY and CDR2 SYGVKD. This CDR3 contains 16 residues. The V and J ends lost 4 bases and 1 base respectively, with 16 bases between them.

This clonotype was recorded many times. V usage is TRBV20-1 and J usage is TRBJ1-2; D gene uncertain. The CDR3 extends over 14 amino acids. Per germline, CDR1 DFQATT and CDR2 SNEGSKA (reference sequence). Trimming stripped 0 bases from V and 0 bases from J, with 8 bases between. The CDR3 DNA follows: TGCAGTGCTAGAGATCAGCGATCTAACTATGGCTACACCTTC. Translated: CSARDQRSNYGYTF.

This clonotype was observed many times. At one end the junction does not follow the germline gene, possibly because of a read error. The chain has TRBV7-7 and TRBJ2-5, with 7 bases that match TRBD2. CDR1 SSHAT and CDR2 FNYEAQ come from the germline V gene (reference sequence). The CDR3 has 15 amino acids. The CDR3 DNA follows: TGTGCTAGCAGCTTACAATCAGCGGGACTAGAGACCCAGTACTTC. Residues: CASSLQSAGLETQYF.

The chain couples TRBV18 to TRBJ2-1; D gene uncertain. The CDR3 runs to 15 residues. Trimming removed 3 bases from V and 5 bases from J, with 14 bases in between. Germline-derived CDR1 and CDR2 are KGHSH and LQKENI. CDR3 in DNA: TGTGCCAGCTCACCTGGCGGCAGCCGTAACAATGAGCAGTTCTTC. It specifies CASSPGGSRNNEQFF. The whole variable domain, filled in from reference TRBV18 and TRBJ2-1, reads NAGVMQNPRHLVRRRGQEARLRCSPMKGHSHVYWYRQLPEEGLKFMVYLQKENIIDESGMPKERFSAEFPKEGPSILRIQQVVRGDSAAYFCASSPGGSRNNEQFFGPGTRLTVL.

There are many counts of this clonotype. The chain joins TRBV11-2 to TRBJ2-7; D might be TRBD1 (5 bases). The germline CDR1 and CDR2 sequences are SGHAT and FQNNGV. V lost 5 bases, J lost 6 bases, and 17 bases lay in between. The CDR3 runs to 14 residues. Here the CDR3 reads CASSLGFRGFEQYF. The CDR3, as DNA: TGTGCCAGCAGCCTTGGTTTTAGGGGTTTCGAGCAGTACTTC.

Many counts were recorded for this clonotype. The V gene is TRBV20-1, the J gene TRBJ2-1; D is possibly TRBD1 (6 bases). This CDR3 has 16 residues. In germline, CDR1 is DFQATT, CDR2 SNEGSKA (reference sequence). Trimming took 1 base from V and 0 from J, leaving 13 bases between them. The CDR3 loop reads CSARAQGTISYNEQFF. The CDR3 DNA reads TGCAGTGCTAGAGCCCAGGGGACCATCTCCTACAATGAGCAGTTCTTC.

V and J are TRBV28 and TRBJ1-1; D possibly corresponds to TRBD1 (5 bases). Germline values: CDR1 MDHEN, CDR2 SYDVKM. CDR3 length: 15 residues. V lost 3 bases, J lost 7 bases, and 18 bases lay in between. The CDR3 DNA reads TGTGCCAGCAGTTTTTCTCGAGGACGGGGGGTTGAAGCTTTCTTT. This gives the protein CASSFSRGRGVEAFF.

This clonotype showed up many times. J is TRBJ2-1 and V is TRBV29-1, with 10 bases matching TRBD2. Per the germline V gene, CDR1 is SQVTM and CDR2 is ANQGSEA. Losses at the gene ends were 4 bases for V and 6 bases for J; bases not matched to a gene: 6. This CDR3 is built from 14 residues. The CDR3 region has the DNA TGCAGCGTTGTCACGCTAGCGGGAGCCAATGAGCAGTTCTTC. It is translated as CSVVTLAGANEQFF.

There are many counts of this clonotype. The chain combines TRBV20-1 with TRBJ2-7; D is ambiguous. Germline loops: CDR1 DFQATT, CDR2 SNEGSKA (reference sequence). V lost 3 bases, J lost 2 bases, and 8 bases lay in between. The CDR3 is 12 residues long. The CDR3 protein is CSASVRPYEQYF. The CDR3 DNA sequence: TGCAGTGCTAGTGTCCGGCCCTACGAGCAGTACTTC.

This clonotype occurred many times. This chain joins TRBV18 and TRBJ2-1; D possibly corresponds to TRBD2 (5 bases). V was cut by 3 bases and J by 0 bases, with 12 bases left in between. Germline V gives CDR1 KGHSH, CDR2 LQKENI. The length of the CDR3 is 16 residues. The CDR3 DNA follows: TGTGCCAGCTCACCCCGAAGTGGGAGCTCCTACAATGAGCAGTTCTTC. It translates to CASSPRSGSSYNEQFF. The whole variable domain, filled in from reference TRBV18 and TRBJ2-1, reads NAGVMQNPRHLVRRRGQEARLRCSPMKGHSHVYWYRQLPEEGLKFMVYLQKENIIDESGMPKERFSAEFPKEGPSILRIQQVVRGDSAAYFCASSPRSGSSYNEQFFGPGTRLTVL.

In the case of this clonotype: At one of its ends the junction is not consistent with the germline gene, which may arise from a read error. This rearrangement joins TRBV12-3 or TRBV12-4 to TRBJ1-2; D remains ambiguous. This CDR3 region has 13 residues. The CDR3 DNA is TGTGCCAGGAGTTTAAGACAAACCTATGGCTACACCTTC. This gives the protein CARSLRQTYGYTF.

This clonotype has ten or more counts. V and J are TRBV10-3 and TRBJ2-7; 11 bases agree with TRBD2. The CDR3 is 13 amino acids. J gave up 2 bases and V 9 bases, and 3 bases lay outside the gene matches. Per germline, CDR1 ENHRY and CDR2 SYGVKD. The CDR3 nucleotides are TGTGCCATTTCGGGACTAGCGGCCTACGAGCAGTACTTC. This encodes CAISGLAAYEQYF.

The gene calls are TRBV10-3 and TRBJ1-3; 7 bases line up with TRBD1. The CDR3 is 14 amino acids. The ends lost 6 bases at V and 1 base at J; junction bases unmatched: 3. The germline V gene encodes CDR1 ENHRY and CDR2 SYGVKD. CDR3 in amino acids: CAIRETGSGNTIYF. In nucleotides, the CDR3 is TGTGCCATCAGGGAGACAGGGTCTGGAAACACCATATATTTT.

This clonotype showed up many times. V usage is TRBV6-5 and J usage is TRBJ2-7; TRBD2 agrees at 9 bases. The germline V gene encodes CDR1 MNHEY and CDR2 SVGAGI. The J segment lost 6 bases and the V segment lost 5 bases, leaving 2 bases of the junction unmatched. CDR3 size: 12 residues. The CDR3 nucleotides read TGTGCCAGCAGTGGGACTAGCTTCGAGCAGTACTTC. Its protein product is CASSGTSFEQYF.

The rearrangement links TRBV20-1 to TRBJ2-6; D is possibly TRBD1 (7 bases). This CDR3 spans 15 amino acids. Between the trimmed V and J ends, which lost 6 bases and 0 bases, there was a span of 12 bases. Looked up from germline, CDR1 is DFQATT and CDR2 is SNEGSKA (reference sequence). In nucleotides, the CDR3 is TGCAGTGCCTCAGGGGGGTACTCTGGGGCCAACGTCCTGACTTTC. It codes for CSASGGYSGANVLTF.

This clonotype was detected ten times or more. This chain links TRBV20-1 with TRBJ2-3, with 7 positions matching TRBD2. The J segment lost 5 bases and the V segment lost 6 bases, leaving 11 bases of the junction unmatched. The germline V gene has CDR1 DFQATT and CDR2 SNEGSKA (reference sequence). This CDR3 spans 14 amino acids. For the CDR3, the DNA is TGCAGTGCCTCAGCCGGGACTACGGTAGATACGCAGTATTTT. Translating it yields CSASAGTTVDTQYF.

This clonotype was recorded at least ten times. The V call is TRBV5-1, the J call TRBJ2-1; 14 positions agree with TRBD2. CDR1 SGHRS and CDR2 YFSETQ come from the germline V gene. CDR3 length equals 15 residues. With 4 bases clipped from V and 10 bases from J, the junction kept 7 bases outside the gene matches. The CDR3 sequence: CASSPGTSGSNEQFF. The CDR3 DNA sequence: TGCGCCAGCAGCCCGGGGACTAGCGGGAGTAACGAGCAGTTCTTC. The full variable domain, its missing parts supplied by reference TRBV5-1 and TRBJ2-1, is KAGVTQTPRYLIKTRGQQVTLSCSPISGHRSVSWYQQTPGQGLQFLFEYFSETQRNKGNFPGRFSGRQFSNSRSEMNVSTLELGDSALYLCASSPGTSGSNEQFFGPGTRLTVL.